Listed here are 8 T cell receptor beta chains from one sample, sequenced in a study of tumor T cells in aggressive B-cell lymphoma. Sequencing was performed with immunoSEQ multiplex PCR; in TCRdb, only in-frame clones are kept and a portion is missing. Among some 5,000 clones listed, more than 75% were seen once. The source material was tumor tissue. These receptors were collected from an adult with diffuse large B cell lymphoma.

The CDR3 coding sequence is TGTGCCATCATGCAGGGCTACGAGCAGTACTTC. This gives the protein CAIMQGYEQYF. The V and J genes are TRBV10-3 and TRBJ2-7; perhaps TRBD1 as D (5 bases). This CDR3 region has 11 residues. V was trimmed by 7 bases and J by 3 bases, leaving 7 bases between them. Germline CDR1 and CDR2: ENHRY and SYGVKD.

This clone showed up just once. V usage is TRBV6-1 and J usage is TRBJ2-1; 7 nucleotides agree with TRBD1. This CDR3 region has 11 residues. Germline V lookup: CDR1 MNHNS, CDR2 SASEGT. V was pared by 7 bases and J by 6 bases, with 0 bases of the junction left unmatched. CDR3 sequence (DNA): TGTGCCAGCACAGGGGGCAATGAGCAGTTCTTC. This gives the protein CASTGGNEQFF.

This clone has just a few counts. The chain employs TRBV6-5 and TRBJ2-1, with 7 bases lining up with TRBD2. Looked up from germline, CDR1 is MNHEY and CDR2 is SVGAGI. The CDR3 consists of 14 residues. Unmatched junction bases numbered 0, after V lost 2 bases and J lost 2 bases. Here the CDR3 DNA reads TGTGCCAGCAGTTACGCGGGGGCCTACAATGAGCAGTTCTTC. Residues: CASSYAGAYNEQFF.

The chain uses TRBV6-1 and TRBJ2-1, with a tentative D call TRBD1 (6 bases). V was trimmed by 6 bases and J by 6 bases, leaving 9 bases between them. Germline V gives CDR1 MNHNS, CDR2 SASEGT. The CDR3 runs 12 residues. CDR3 sequence (DNA): TGTGCCAGCAGAAGACAGGTCAATGAGCAGTTCTTC. This gives the protein CASRRQVNEQFF.

The J gene is TRBJ2-5, the V gene TRBV5-8; 11 bases match TRBD2. Germline CDR1 is SGHTS and CDR2 is YDEGEE. The CDR3 totals 16 residues. V shed 7 bases and J 1 base; nucleotides not matched to a gene: 9. The CDR3 DNA follows: TGTGCCAGCGGGCCGGGTGGGACTAGCGGCCAAGAGACCCAGTACTTC. It translates to CASGPGGTSGQETQYF.

The chain employs TRBV11-2 and TRBJ1-2; 7 nucleotides match TRBD1. The V and J ends lost 6 bases and 4 bases, in that order; junction bases with no gene match: 11. Germline V CDR1 and CDR2: SGHAT, FQNNGV. CDR3 length equals 15 residues. This CDR3 reads CASRDRQGGIYGYTF. CDR3 nucleotides: TGTGCCAGCAGGGATCGACAGGGAGGTATCTATGGCTACACCTTC.

This chain uses TRBV2 with TRBJ1-2; unclear D gene. This CDR3 is built from 14 residues. Germline CDR1 reads SNHLY; CDR2 reads FYNNEI. Deletions cut 4 bases from V and 5 bases from J, with 14 bases between. The chain's CDR3 is CASSVNTVPYGYTF. The CDR3, as DNA: TGTGCCAGCAGTGTGAACACCGTTCCTTATGGCTACACCTTC.

The chain is built from TRBV4-3 and TRBJ1-2; TRBD1 agrees at 7 bases. The trim removed 0 bases at V and 4 bases at J, leaving 5 bases unmatched. Germline V CDR1 and CDR2: LGHNA, YSLEER. The CDR3 runs to 15 residues. As DNA, the CDR3 is TGCGCCAGCAGCCAAGAAGCAGGGGGATTCTATGGCTACACCTTC. Translating gives CASSQEAGGFYGYTF.